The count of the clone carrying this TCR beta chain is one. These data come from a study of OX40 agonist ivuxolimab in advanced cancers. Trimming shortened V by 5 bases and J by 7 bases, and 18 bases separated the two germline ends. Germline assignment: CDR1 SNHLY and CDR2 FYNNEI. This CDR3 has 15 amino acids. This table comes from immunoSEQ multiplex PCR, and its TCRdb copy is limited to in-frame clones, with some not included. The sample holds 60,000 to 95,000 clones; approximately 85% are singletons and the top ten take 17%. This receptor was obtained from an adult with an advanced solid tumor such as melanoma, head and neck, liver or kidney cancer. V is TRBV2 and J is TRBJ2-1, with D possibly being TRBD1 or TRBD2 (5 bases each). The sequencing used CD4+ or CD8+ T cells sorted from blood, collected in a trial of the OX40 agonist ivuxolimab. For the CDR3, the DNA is TGTGCCAGCAGTTTAGAGGGGTATACGAGGAATGAGCAGTTCTTC. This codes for CASSLEGYTRNEQFF.